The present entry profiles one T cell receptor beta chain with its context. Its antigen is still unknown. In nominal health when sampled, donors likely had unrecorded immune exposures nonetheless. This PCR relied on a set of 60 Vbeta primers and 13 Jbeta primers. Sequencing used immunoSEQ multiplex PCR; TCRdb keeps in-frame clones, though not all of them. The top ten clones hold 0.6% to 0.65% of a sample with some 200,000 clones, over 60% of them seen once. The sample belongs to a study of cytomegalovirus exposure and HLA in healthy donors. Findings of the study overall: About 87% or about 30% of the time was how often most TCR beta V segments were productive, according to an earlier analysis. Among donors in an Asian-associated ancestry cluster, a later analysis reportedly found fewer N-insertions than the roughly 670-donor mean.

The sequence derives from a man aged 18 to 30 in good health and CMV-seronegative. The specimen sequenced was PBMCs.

The CDR3 bases are TGTGCCAGCACCCCGGCGGACAGGGACAACTATGGCTACACCTTC. As protein: CASTPADRDNYGYTF. The rearrangement links TRBV28 to TRBJ1-2, with TRBD1 matching over 8 bases. CDR3 length: 15 amino acids. Trimming removed 7 bases from V and 2 bases from J; junction bases left unmatched: 9. Germline V gene lookup returns CDR1 MDHEN and CDR2 SYDVKM.